The T cell receptor (beta chain) under discussion was sequenced for a study of blood T cell repertoires in COVID-19. For the study at large: Spain, Italy and the United States supplied samples that represented acute and convalescent COVID-19.

Germline-derived CDR1 and CDR2 are SGHNT and YENEEA. Germline trimming cut 4 bases from V and 6 bases from J; bases unmatched to any gene: 4. The length of the CDR3 is 14 residues. Enrolled through a virtual design, the participants were between roughly 18 and 100 years of age and came from some 26 US areas. Recovered status applied to Cohort 3 donors who had two consecutive negative PCRs. It also applied to those with clearance or with symptom resolution. The repertoire was sequenced with immunoSEQ multiplex PCR; TCRdb's copy has only in-frame clones and lacks some. Of fewer than 500,000 clones listed, 85% to 90% are singletons.

The TCR was taken from a man under 40 who had recovered from COVID-19. The chain couples TRBV11-3 to TRBJ1-1, with 11 bases fitting TRBD1. The specimen was PBMCs or T cells enriched from blood (not recorded which). CDR3 region: CASSSGQGESEAFF. The CDR3 nucleotides read TGTGCCAGCAGCTCGGGACAGGGGGAATCTGAAGCTTTCTTT. The whole variable domain, remainder taken from reference TRBV11-3 and TRBJ1-1, is EAGVVQSPRYKIIEKKQPVAFWCNPISGHNTLYWYLQNLGQGPELLIRYENEEAVDDSQLPKDRFSAERLKGVDSTLKIQPAELGDSAVYLCASSSGQGESEAFFGQGTRLTVV.